Listed below are T cell receptor beta chains from one sample, sequenced in a study of T cell changes during pregnancy in multiple sclerosis. The data were produced by immunoSEQ multiplex PCR, yet TCRdb's version contains in-frame clones alone and is incomplete. The sample yields approximately 73,000 clones, more than 90% seen once. The specimen was CD4+ T cells from peripheral blood mononuclear cells, collected before pregnancy. The receptors shown here come from a female donor with multiple sclerosis, enrolled in a pregnancy study. Both conserved end residues are part of each CDR3. Each record gives: J gene, D gene, V gene, clone size, CDR3 protein, CDR3 DNA. The D gene is left open where the match is weak. Clone size is given for some rows only: seen once, a few or many times, or a class if the clone is expanded.

>TRBJ2-3|TRBD1|TRBV27|.
CASTPRQGPEDTQYF
TGTGCCAGCACCCCACGACAGGGCCCCGAGGATACGCAGTATTTT
>TRBJ2-7|TRBD2|TRBV19|.
CASRLTSGDSYEQYF
TGTGCCAGTAGGCTGACTAGCGGGGACTCCTACGAGCAGTACTTC
>TRBJ1-3|TRBD1|TRBV9|.
CASTRDSRIFGNTIYF
TGTGCCAGCACGAGGGACAGCCGGATTTTTGGAAACACCATATATTTT
>TRBJ1-1|TRBD1|TRBV9|once
CASSVAPTGGFGTEAFF
TGTGCCAGCAGCGTAGCCCCGACAGGGGGATTCGGCACTGAAGCTTTCTTT
>TRBJ1-3|.|TRBV6-1|.
CASSGDWSSGNTIYF
TGTGCCAGCAGTGGGGACTGGAGCTCTGGAAACACCATATATTTT
>TRBJ1-2|.|TRBV6-1|.
CASSPAGQPYGYTF
TGTGCCAGCAGCCCTGCAGGCCAGCCCTATGGCTACACCTTC
>TRBJ2-3|.|TRBV5-8|.
CASSFLAESSGGYF
TGTGCCAGCAGCTTTTTAGCGGAGAGTTCTGGGGGGTATTTT
>TRBJ2-5|TRBD1|TRBV19|once
CATTDRLGAQYF
TGTGCCACTACGGACAGGCTAGGGGCCCAGTACTTC
>TRBJ2-3|TRBD1|TRBV2|.
CASKGRDRVSDTQYF
TGTGCCAGCAAGGGTAGGGACAGGGTCTCAGATACGCAGTATTTT
>TRBJ1-4|.|TRBV7-9|once
CASSLGGINEKLFF
TGTGCCAGCAGCTTAGGAGGGATTAATGAAAAACTGTTTTTT
>TRBJ1-3|.|TRBV5-1|.
CASSLVGESSGNTIYF
TGCGCCAGCAGCTTGGTAGGGGAATCCTCTGGAAACACCATATATTTT
>TRBJ2-7|.|TRBV21-1|.
CASSKEPLVYSYEQYF
TGTGCCAGCAGCAAAGAGCCCCTTGTCTACTCCTACGAGCAGTACTTC
>TRBJ1-1|.|TRBV6-1|.
CASSAARNTEAFF
TGTGCCAGCAGTGCCGCGAGGAACACTGAAGCTTTCTTT
>TRBJ2-7|.|TRBV19|.
CASTPTGQLYEQYF
TGTGCCAGTACCCCTACGGGTCAGCTGTACGAGCAGTACTTC
>TRBJ2-3|TRBD2|TRBV5-1|.
CASSVGLAGDGDTQYF
TGCGCCAGCAGCGTCGGACTAGCGGGAGATGGAGATACGCAGTATTTT
>TRBJ2-7|TRBD2|TRBV5-6|.
CASSSPGLAGGIPKPEQYF
TGTGCCAGCAGCTCCCCGGGACTAGCGGGAGGGATCCCAAAACCCGAGCAGTACTTC
>TRBJ2-2|.|TRBV5-4|.
CASSGEGFNTGELFF
TGTGCCAGCAGCGGAGAGGGATTCAACACCGGGGAGCTGTTTTTT
>TRBJ2-5|.|TRBV7-9|.
CASSQNQETQYF
TGTGCCAGCAGTCAGAACCAAGAGACCCAGTACTTC
>TRBJ1-2|TRBD1|TRBV20-1|.
CSAYRGGGYTF
TGCAGTGCATACAGGGGTGGGGGCTACACCTTC
>TRBJ2-7|.|TRBV2|.
CASSEESRREQYF
TGTGCCAGCAGTGAGGAGTCACGGCGCGAGCAGTACTTC
>TRBJ1-1|.|TRBV7-9|.
CAGSSGESRTEAFF
TGTGCCGGGTCGTCAGGGGAATCAAGGACTGAAGCTTTCTTT
>TRBJ1-5|.|TRBV4-2|.
CASSQDLGEGNQPQHF
TGTGCCAGCAGCCAAGATCTTGGGGAGGGCAATCAGCCCCAGCATTTT
>TRBJ1-1|.|TRBV19|few
CASSKEFLAFF
TGTGCCAGTAGTAAGGAGTTCCTGGCTTTCTTT
>TRBJ2-7|TRBD1|TRBV18|once
CASSPRGTASSSYEQYF
TGTGCCAGCTCACCACGGGGGACAGCCTCAAGCTCCTACGAGCAGTACTTC
>TRBJ2-1|TRBD2|TRBV5-1|once
CASSFGGGSYNEQFF
TGCGCCAGCAGCTTTGGGGGGGGGTCCTACAATGAGCAGTTCTTC
>TRBJ2-7|TRBD1|TRBV18|.
CASSLDRYGPYEQYF
TGTGCCAGCTCACTGGACAGGTACGGACCCTACGAGCAGTACTTC
>TRBJ1-4|.|TRBV2|.
CASDSPNEKLFF
TGTGCCAGCGATAGCCCCAATGAAAAACTGTTTTTT
>TRBJ1-2|TRBD1|TRBV28|.
CASRGQGGDGYTF
TGTGCCAGCAGGGGACAGGGAGGAGATGGCTACACCTTC
>TRBJ2-7|TRBD2|TRBV9|.
CASSPSGSALPSYEQYF
TGTGCCAGCAGCCCTAGCGGGAGTGCCCTCCCCTCCTACGAGCAGTACTTC
>TRBJ2-1|.|TRBV18|.
CASSRPTGLREQFF
TGTGCCAGCTCACGACCTACAGGGTTGAGGGAGCAGTTCTTC
>TRBJ1-1|.|TRBV30|.
CAWSVFINTEAFF
TGTGCCTGGAGTGTATTTATTAACACTGAAGCTTTCTTT